This T cell receptor (beta chain) is drawn from a study of blood T cell repertoires in COVID-19. For the study at large: From the United States, Italy and Spain came samples of acute and convalescent COVID-19. Sample material is recorded as cDNA or gDNA derived from T cells, B-cell-depleted T cells, or PBMCs.

TCRdb's copy holds only in-frame clones and misses some; the assay was immunoSEQ multiplex PCR. Here the sample spans approximately 100,000 clones, approximately 85% being singletons. This receptor was obtained from a human donor in a cohort sampled during active COVID-19. Sequenced sample: peripheral blood.

The DNA of the CDR3 is TGCGCCAGCAGCCTTTCTCCGTCGGGGGGCGACTATGGCTACACCTTC. The encoded protein is CASSLSPSGGDYGYTF. The chain combines TRBV4-3 with TRBJ1-2; TRBD1 might be the D (6 bases). Germline V gene lookup returns CDR1 LGHNA and CDR2 YSLEER. The CDR3 is made up of 16 amino acids. Deletions cut 4 bases from V and 3 bases from J, with 18 bases between.